A selection of T cell receptor beta chains follows, all from one sample in a study of technical replicates of blood from four donors. TCRdb's table, derived via immunoSEQ multiplex PCR, lists solely in-frame clones and lacks some. The sample carries approximately 73,000 clones, roughly 94% recorded once. The sequenced material came from T cells isolated from PBMCs. Every receptor here comes from a human donor in good health. Each CDR3 is given with its conserved first and last residue. D genes are given only for firm matches. Clone size is shown for a subset of rows, as once, few, many or a class of expanded clone.

NA	TRBV19	TRBJ1-5	NA	TGTGCCAGTAGTATTGTGGGCCCGGGGGTATATAGCAATCAGCCCCAGCATTTT	CASSIVGPGVYSNQPQHF
NA	TRBV9	TRBJ2-7	TRBD1	TGTGCCAGCAGCGTAGGTACAGGGGTCTCCTACGAGCAGTACTTC	CASSVGTGVSYEQYF
NA	TRBV5-5	TRBJ2-1	NA	TGTGCCAGCAGCTATGACAGCAGCTCCTACAATGAGCAGTTCTTC	CASSYDSSSYNEQFF
NA	TRBV4-1	TRBJ1-1	NA	TGCGCCAGCAGCCAAGTCGCGGGAGTGAACACTGAAGCTTTCTTT	CASSQVAGVNTEAFF
NA	TRBV6-1	TRBJ2-5	TRBD2	TGTGCCAGCAGTGGCCGTTGGGGGGGGGAGACCCAGTACTTC	CASSGRWGGETQYF
NA	TRBV11-3	TRBJ2-1	NA	TGTGCCAGCAGCACAAAGCGAAGACAGGCTGCGAGCTCCTACAATGAGCAGTTCTTC	CASSTKRRQAASSYNEQFF
NA	TRBV19	TRBJ1-4	NA	TGTGCCAGTACCATTTCCACTGCAACTAATGAAAAACTGTTTTTT	CASTISTATNEKLFF
NA	TRBV4-1	TRBJ1-3	NA	TGCGCCAGCAGCCAAGATGGGAGAGGGGGCTCTGGAAACACCATATATTTT	CASSQDGRGGSGNTIYF
NA	TRBV10-3	TRBJ1-1	NA	TGTGCCACAAGCGACCCGAACACTGAAGCTTTCTTT	CATSDPNTEAFF
NA	TRBV7-9	TRBJ1-1	TRBD1	TGTGCCAGCAGCTTCGGACAGGGTGAAGCTTTCTTT	CASSFGQGEAFF
NA	TRBV7-8	TRBJ2-1	TRBD1	TGTGCCAGCAGCCCAGGGACAGTAAACAATGAGCAGTTCTTC	CASSPGTVNNEQFF
NA	TRBV25-1	TRBJ2-2	NA	TGTGCCAGCAGTGGACGGAGTCGGACGAACACCGGGGAGCTGTTTTTT	CASSGRSRTNTGELFF
NA	TRBV10-3	TRBJ2-1	TRBD2	TGTGCCACTGGACTAGCGGCTTACAATGAGCAGTTCTTC	CATGLAAYNEQFF
NA	TRBV9	TRBJ2-7	TRBD1	TGTGCCAGCAGCGTGGGGGGAGGACAGGGGACCTCCTACGAGCAGTACTTC	CASSVGGGQGTSYEQYF
NA	TRBV25-1	TRBJ1-1	NA	TGTGCCAGCAGTGAACGTGGGGCGAAAAACACTGAAGCTTTCTTT	CASSERGAKNTEAFF
NA	TRBV27	TRBJ1-2	TRBD1	TGTGCCAGCAGTTTTGGGACAGGGGGTGCTGGCTACACCTTC	CASSFGTGGAGYTF
NA	TRBV5-1	TRBJ2-1	NA	TGCGCCAGCAGCCTTAGACAGAGCTCCTACAATGAGCAGTTCTTC	CASSLRQSSYNEQFF
NA	TRBV5-1	TRBJ1-2	TRBD1	TGCGCCAGCAGTTTGGGACAGGACCGCTATGGCTACACCTTC	CASSLGQDRYGYTF
NA	TRBV7-6	TRBJ1-1	TRBD1	TGTGCCAGCAGCCTCGGACAGGGGGCTGGCGGCACTGAAGCTTTCTTT	CASSLGQGAGGTEAFF
NA	TRBV11-3	TRBJ2-7	NA	TGTGCCAGCAGCTTAGCGGACGAGCAGTACTTC	CASSLADEQYF
NA	TRBV2	TRBJ1-1	NA	TGTGCCAGCAGCGGGAGTTATGAAGCTTTCTTT	CASSGSYEAFF
NA	TRBV6-1	TRBJ1-2	TRBD1	TGTGCCAGCAGTGAAATATTTATCGGGACAGGGGCGGATGGCTACACCTTC	CASSEIFIGTGADGYTF
once	TRBV5-1	TRBJ2-2	NA	TGCGCCAGCAGCTTGGGGGCCGAGAACACCGGGGAGCTGTTTTTT	CASSLGAENTGELFF
NA	TRBV5-6	TRBJ1-2	NA	TGTGCCAGCAGCCCGGGTCGGGTACTGAGGGGCTACACCTTC	CASSPGRVLRGYTF
NA	TRBV6-6	TRBJ2-3	TRBD1	TGTGCCACGGATTTACAGGGGTTTACAGATACGCAGTATTTT	CATDLQGFTDTQYF
NA	TRBV27	TRBJ2-5	NA	TGTGCCAGCACTTTTCGCGGTACTAGGGGGCAAGAGACCCAGTACTTC	CASTFRGTRGQETQYF
NA	TRBV11-2	TRBJ1-5	NA	TGTGCCAGCAGCTTTGGGCAGGGTGGTCAGCCCCAGCATTTT	CASSFGQGGQPQHF
NA	TRBV18	TRBJ1-4	NA	TGTGCCAGCTCACCAACAGGGCGGAATGAAAAACTGTTTTTT	CASSPTGRNEKLFF
NA	TRBV10-3	TRBJ1-1	NA	TGTGCCATCAGCTCGGGGGTAGGGAGGAACACTGAAGCTTTCTTT	CAISSGVGRNTEAFF
NA	TRBV25-1	TRBJ2-7	NA	TGTGCCAGCAGTGAGGGGCAGGGTCCCTACGAGCAGTACTTC	CASSEGQGPYEQYF
NA	TRBV13	TRBJ1-2	NA	TGTGCCAGCAGCCGAGGCGGGGGCTCAGGCTATGGCTACACCTTC	CASSRGGGSGYGYTF
NA	TRBV30	TRBJ2-1	NA	TGTGCCTGGAGCCACTACAATGAGCAGTTCTTC	CAWSHYNEQFF
NA	TRBV5-4	TRBJ2-7	TRBD2	TGTGCCAGCAGTCTCCGACTAGCGGGGGGGATCTACGAGCAGTACTTC	CASSLRLAGGIYEQYF
NA	TRBV10-3	TRBJ2-7	TRBD2	TGTGCCATCAAGCAGGGACTAGCGGGTTTCTACGAGCAGTACTTC	CAIKQGLAGFYEQYF
NA	TRBV5-1	TRBJ2-3	NA	TGCGCCAGCAGCTTGGGCCTCGCGGATACGCAGTATTTT	CASSLGLADTQYF
NA	TRBV9	TRBJ2-1	TRBD2	TGTGCCAGCAGCGTAGGTTTAATGGGACTAGCGGGGGGCAGCTCCTACAATGAGCAGTTCTTC	CASSVGLMGLAGGSSYNEQFF
NA	TRBV7-9	TRBJ2-1	TRBD2	TGTGCCAGCAGCTCGCGACTAGCGGGAGAGAAGCAGTTCTTC	CASSSRLAGEKQFF
NA	TRBV28	TRBJ2-3	NA	TGTGCCAGCACTCGTTCCTCGGTGAATACGCAGTATTTT	CASTRSSVNTQYF
NA	TRBV7-8	TRBJ2-2	TRBD1	TGTGCCAGCAGCTTAGTGGGACAGCCGAACACCGGGGAGCTGTTTTTT	CASSLVGQPNTGELFF
NA	TRBV28	TRBJ2-1	TRBD1	TGTGCCAGCAGCCCCCCGGACAGGAATTACAATGAGCAGTTCTTC	CASSPPDRNYNEQFF
NA	TRBV6-1	TRBJ1-2	TRBD1	TGTGCCAGCAGGGCCCGGGACAGGGATCGTGGCTACACCTTC	CASRARDRDRGYTF
NA	TRBV12-2	TRBJ1-6	NA	TGTGCAAGCTTCTTCTGTGATTCACCCCTCCACTTT	CASFFCDSPLHF